The source of this TCR beta chain is a study of T cell repertoires in cytomegalovirus infection. Across the study: CMV epitopes, recently identified HLA-C-restricted and well-studied HLA-B-restricted, were used.

Via MiXCR, TCRdb re-called the reads, giving one row per CDR3 protein. The data show about 890,000 distinct CDR3 sequences, 30% to 40% seen once. This clonotype was seen more than once but under ten times. No antigen is known for it. Study-wide results and caveats: HLA-C-restricted, CMV-specific TCR beta clonotypes were dominant ex vivo. The cumulative frequency of public TCR beta families identified carriers of CMV plus the relevant HLA.

The germline gives CDR1 MDHEN, CDR2 SYDVKM. There are 17 residues in the CDR3. The germline V and J ends were trimmed by 5 bases and 0 bases, with 16 bases remaining between them. Sequencing was performed on cultured CD8+ T cells from PBMCs, taken from culture after CMV antigen stimulation. This TCR came from a human donor in good health (CMV status not recorded). Some clones in this sample may be carry-over from other donors' samples. This chain joins TRBV28 and TRBJ1-4; D gene uncertain. The CDR3 region is CASSPLTTGATNEKLFF. CDR3 DNA sequence: TGTGCCAGCAGTCCATTAACAACGGGTGCAACTAATGAAAAACTGTTTTTT. Full variable domain (outside the CDR3, taken from reference TRBV28 and TRBJ1-4): DVKVTQSSRYLVKRTGEKVFLECVQDMDHENMFWYRQDPGLGLRLIYFSYDVKMKEKGDIPEGYSVSREKKERFSLILESASTNQTSMYLCASSPLTTGATNEKLFFGSGTQLSVL.